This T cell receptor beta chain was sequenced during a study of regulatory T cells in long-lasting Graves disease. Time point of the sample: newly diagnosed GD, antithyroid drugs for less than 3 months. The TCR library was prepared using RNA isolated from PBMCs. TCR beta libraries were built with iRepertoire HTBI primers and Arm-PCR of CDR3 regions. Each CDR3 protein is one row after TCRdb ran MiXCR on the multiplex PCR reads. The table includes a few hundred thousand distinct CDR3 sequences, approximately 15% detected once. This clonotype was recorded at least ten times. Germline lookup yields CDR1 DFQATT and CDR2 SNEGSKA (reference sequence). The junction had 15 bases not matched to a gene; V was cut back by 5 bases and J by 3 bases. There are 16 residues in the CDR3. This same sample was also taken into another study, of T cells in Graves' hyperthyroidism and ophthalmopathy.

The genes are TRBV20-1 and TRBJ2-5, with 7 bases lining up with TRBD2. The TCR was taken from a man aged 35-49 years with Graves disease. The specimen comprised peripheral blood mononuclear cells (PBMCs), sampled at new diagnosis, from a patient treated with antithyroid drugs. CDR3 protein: CSARNRQLGREETQYF. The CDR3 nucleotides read TGCAGTGCTCGGAACAGACAGTTAGGGAGGGAAGAGACCCAGTACTTC.